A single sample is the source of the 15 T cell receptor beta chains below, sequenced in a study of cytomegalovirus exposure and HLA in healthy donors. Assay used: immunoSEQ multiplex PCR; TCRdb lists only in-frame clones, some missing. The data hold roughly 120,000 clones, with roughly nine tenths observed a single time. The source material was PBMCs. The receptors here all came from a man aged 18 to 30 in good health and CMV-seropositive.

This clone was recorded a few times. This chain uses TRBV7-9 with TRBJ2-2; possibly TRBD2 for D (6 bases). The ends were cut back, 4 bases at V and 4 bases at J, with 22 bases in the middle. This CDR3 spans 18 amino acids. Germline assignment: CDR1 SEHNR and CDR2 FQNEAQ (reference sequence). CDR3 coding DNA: TGTGCCAGCAGCTCGGTCGGGACTCTAGGCGACGGCACCGGGGAGCTGTTTTTT. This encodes CASSSVGTLGDGTGELFF.

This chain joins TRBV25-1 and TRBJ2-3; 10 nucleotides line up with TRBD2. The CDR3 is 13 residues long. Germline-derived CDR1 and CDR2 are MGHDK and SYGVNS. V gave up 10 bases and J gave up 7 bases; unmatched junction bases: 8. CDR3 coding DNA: TGTGCCACCAAGCGGGGGGGCGCATATACGCAGTATTTT. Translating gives CATKRGGAYTQYF.

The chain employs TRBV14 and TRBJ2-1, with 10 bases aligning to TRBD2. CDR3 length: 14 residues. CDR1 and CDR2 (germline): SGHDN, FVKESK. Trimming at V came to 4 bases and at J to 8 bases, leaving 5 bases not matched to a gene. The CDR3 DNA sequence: TGTGCCAGCAGCCGAACCGGGACTAGCGATGAGCAGTTCTTC. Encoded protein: CASSRTGTSDEQFF. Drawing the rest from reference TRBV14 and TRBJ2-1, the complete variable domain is EAGVTQFPSHSVIEKGQTVTLRCDPISGHDNLYWYRRVMGKEIKFLLHFVKESKQDESGMPNNRFLAERTGGTYSTLKVQPAELEDSGVYFCASSRTGTSDEQFFGPGTRLTVL.

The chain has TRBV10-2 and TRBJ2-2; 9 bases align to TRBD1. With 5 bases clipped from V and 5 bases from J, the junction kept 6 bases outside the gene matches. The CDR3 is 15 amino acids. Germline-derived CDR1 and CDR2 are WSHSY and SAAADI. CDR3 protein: CASSSNRGRTGELFF. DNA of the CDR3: TGCGCCAGCAGTTCAAACAGGGGGCGGACCGGGGAGCTGTTTTTT.

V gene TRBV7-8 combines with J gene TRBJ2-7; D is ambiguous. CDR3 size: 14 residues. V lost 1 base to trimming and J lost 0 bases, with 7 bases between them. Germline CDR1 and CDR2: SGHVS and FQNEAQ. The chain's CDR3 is CASSLGGPSYEQYF. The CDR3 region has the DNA TGTGCCAGCAGCTTAGGTGGGCCCTCCTACGAGCAGTACTTC.

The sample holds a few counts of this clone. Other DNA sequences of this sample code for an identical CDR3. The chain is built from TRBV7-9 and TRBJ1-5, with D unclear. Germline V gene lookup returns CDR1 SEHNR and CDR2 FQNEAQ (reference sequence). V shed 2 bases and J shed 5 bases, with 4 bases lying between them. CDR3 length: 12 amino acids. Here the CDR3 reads CASSLRDQPQHF. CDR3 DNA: TGTGCCAGCAGCTTAAGAGATCAGCCCCAGCATTTT.

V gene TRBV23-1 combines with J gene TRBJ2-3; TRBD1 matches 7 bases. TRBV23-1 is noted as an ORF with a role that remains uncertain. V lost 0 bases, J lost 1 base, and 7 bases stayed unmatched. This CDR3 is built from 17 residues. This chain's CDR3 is CASSQSEHDRGTDTQYF. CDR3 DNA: TGCGCCAGCAGTCAATCGGAGCACGACAGGGGCACAGATACGCAGTATTTT.

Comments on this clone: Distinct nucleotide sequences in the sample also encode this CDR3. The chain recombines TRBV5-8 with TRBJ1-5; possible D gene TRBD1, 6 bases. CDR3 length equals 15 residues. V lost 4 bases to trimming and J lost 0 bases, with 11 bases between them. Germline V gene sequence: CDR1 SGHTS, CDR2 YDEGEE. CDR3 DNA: TGTGCCAGCAGCGTACAGGGCTATAGCAATCAGCCCCAGCATTTT. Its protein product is CASSVQGYSNQPQHF.

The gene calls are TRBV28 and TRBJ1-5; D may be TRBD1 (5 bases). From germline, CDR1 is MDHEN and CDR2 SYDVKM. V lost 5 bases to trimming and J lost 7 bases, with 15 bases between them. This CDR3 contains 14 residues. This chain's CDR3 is CASSGQGIGQPQHF. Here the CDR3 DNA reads TGTGCCAGCAGTGGACAAGGGATCGGGCAGCCCCAGCATTTT.

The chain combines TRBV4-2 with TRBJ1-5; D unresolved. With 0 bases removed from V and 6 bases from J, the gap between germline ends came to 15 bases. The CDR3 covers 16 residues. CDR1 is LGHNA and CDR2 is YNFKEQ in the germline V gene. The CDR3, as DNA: TGTGCCAGCAGCCAAGACCGTGGGCGTACAGCTCAGCCCCAGCATTTT. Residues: CASSQDRGRTAQPQHF.

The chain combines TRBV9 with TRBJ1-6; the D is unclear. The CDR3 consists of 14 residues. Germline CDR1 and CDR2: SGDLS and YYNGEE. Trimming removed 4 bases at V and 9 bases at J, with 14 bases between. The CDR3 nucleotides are TGTGCCAGCAGCTCTGCAGGTGGAACTTCACCCCTCCACTTT. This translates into CASSSAGGTSPLHF.

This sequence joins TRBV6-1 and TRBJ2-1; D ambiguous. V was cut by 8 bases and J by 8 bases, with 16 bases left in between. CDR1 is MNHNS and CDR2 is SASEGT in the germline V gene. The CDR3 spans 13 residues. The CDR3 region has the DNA TGTGCCAGCGGCATTGCCCCAACGCATGAGCAGTTCTTC. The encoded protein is CASGIAPTHEQFF.

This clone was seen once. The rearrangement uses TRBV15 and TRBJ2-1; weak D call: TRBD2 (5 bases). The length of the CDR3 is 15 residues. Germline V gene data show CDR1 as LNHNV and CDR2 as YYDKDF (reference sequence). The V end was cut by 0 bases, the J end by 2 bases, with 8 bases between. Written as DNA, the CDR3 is TGTGCCACCAGCAGAGAGACTATGACCTACAATGAGCAGTTCTTC. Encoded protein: CATSRETMTYNEQFF.

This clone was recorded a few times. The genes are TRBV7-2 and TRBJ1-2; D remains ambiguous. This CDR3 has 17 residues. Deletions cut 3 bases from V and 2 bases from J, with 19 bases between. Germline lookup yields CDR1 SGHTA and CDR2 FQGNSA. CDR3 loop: CASSFELPGSVNYGYTF. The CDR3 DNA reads TGTGCCAGCAGCTTTGAACTTCCGGGATCTGTAAACTATGGCTACACCTTC.

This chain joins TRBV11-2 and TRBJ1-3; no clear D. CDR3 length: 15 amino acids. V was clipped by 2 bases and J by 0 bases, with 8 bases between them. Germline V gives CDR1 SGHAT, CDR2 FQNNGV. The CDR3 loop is CASSLQGDSGNTIYF. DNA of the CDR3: TGTGCCAGCAGCTTACAAGGAGACTCTGGAAACACCATATATTTT.